A single sample gave rise to the 3 T cell receptor beta chains below, sequenced in a study of CD8+CD57+ T cells in acquired aplastic anemia. Those patients picked for sequencing had displayed CD8+CD57+ cell expansion on flow cytometry. TCR beta VDJ combinations and CDR3 sequences were profiled from genomic DNA. TCRdb fed the reads into MiXCR, producing one record per CDR3 protein. The data contain some 120,000 distinct CDR3 sequences, over 30% of them singletons. Sequenced material: sorted CD4+, CD8+, or CD8+CD57+ T cells (not recorded which) from PBMCs. Every receptor here comes from a human donor with aplastic anemia.

This clonotype was picked up a small number of times. The chain recombines TRBV5-5 with TRBJ1-4, with TRBD1 as a possible D gene (6 bases). The CDR3 extends over 18 amino acids. Trimming cost V 1 base and J 1 base, with 17 bases left between them. CDR1 SGHKS and CDR2 YYEKEE come from the germline V gene (reference sequence). The DNA of the CDR3 is TGTGCCAGCAGCTTGACCCCGGGACACTTCCGAACTAATGAAAAACTGTTTTTT. Its protein is CASSLTPGHFRTNEKLFF.

This clonotype was recorded many times. The chain's CDR3 is CASSLGPSQETQYF. In DNA, the CDR3 is TGTGCCAGCAGCTTGGGGCCCAGCCAAGAGACCCAGTACTTC. This rearrangement joins TRBV5-4 to TRBJ2-5; D gene uncertain. CDR1 and CDR2 from the germline V gene are SGHNT and YYREEE (reference sequence). V shed 0 bases and J shed 1 base, with 7 bases lying between them. This CDR3 is built from 14 residues.

Turning to this clonotype: A single base separates this from a much larger clone, so it may be a read error. The J gene is TRBJ1-1, the V gene TRBV19; D unclear. V was trimmed by 5 bases and J by 4 bases, leaving 20 bases between them. The V gene's germline CDR1 is LNHDA and CDR2 SQIVND (reference sequence). CDR3 size: 16 residues. CDR3 amino acids: CASSPDMGMLSTEAFF. The CDR3 nucleotides are TGTGCCAGTAGTCCAGACATGGGAATGCTGAGCACTGAAGCTTTCTTT.